Presented here are 17 T cell receptor beta chains from one specimen sequenced in a study of graft-versus-host responses after intestinal transplantation. Some clones are missing from TCRdb's copy, which holds only in-frame ones; the method was immunoSEQ multiplex PCR. The sample includes about 90,000 clones, about nine tenths of them seen just once. These receptors' antigens are unknown. This material consisted of unstimulated CD4+ T cells sorted from spleen or lymph node cells, taken before intestinal transplant. The receptors were gathered from a human donor who received an intestinal transplant.

The DNA for the CDR3 is TGCGCCAGCAAAAGGTTGGCAGTTCAAGAGACCCAGTACTTC. It is translated as CASKRLAVQETQYF. The rearrangement joins TRBV10-2 to TRBJ2-5; D gene uncertain. CDR3 length: 14 residues. Trimming pared 7 bases from V and 2 bases from J, leaving 14 bases between. CDR1 and CDR2 from the germline V gene are WSHSY and SAAADI.

J is TRBJ2-3 and V is TRBV28, with D maybe TRBD1 (6 bases). The CDR3 has 15 residues. V dropped 2 bases and J dropped 2 bases, with 11 bases sitting between them. Germline CDR1 MDHEN, CDR2 SYDVKM. Here the CDR3 DNA reads TGTGCCAGCAGTTTACAGGGGTTTACCACAGATACGCAGTATTTT. It encodes CASSLQGFTTDTQYF.

The chain has TRBV9 and TRBJ2-3; no reliable D call. Deletions cut 0 bases from V and 3 bases from J, with 8 bases between. The CDR3 has 14 residues. Per the germline V gene, CDR1 is SGDLS and CDR2 is YYNGEE. This chain's CDR3 is CASSVELGTDTQYF. In DNA form, the CDR3 reads TGTGCCAGCAGCGTAGAGCTCGGGACAGATACGCAGTATTTT.

The V call is TRBV27, the J call TRBJ1-5, with 12 bases identical to TRBD1. Germline lookup yields CDR1 MNHEY and CDR2 SMNVEV (reference sequence). The CDR3 spans 17 residues. The J segment lost 1 base and the V segment lost 5 bases, leaving 6 bases of the junction unmatched. CDR3 nucleotides: TGTGCCAGCAGTACGCGGGACAGGGGGCGAAGCAATCAGCCCCAGCATTTT. The encoded protein is CASSTRDRGRSNQPQHF.

This sequence joins TRBV11-2 and TRBJ1-5, with D unclear. Looked up from germline, CDR1 is SGHAT and CDR2 is FQNNGV. The V end lost 0 bases, the J end lost 7 bases, and 10 bases lay between the germline ends. CDR3 size: 14 residues. CDR3 in amino acids: CASSLDREAQPQHF. The CDR3, as DNA: TGTGCCAGCAGCTTAGACCGGGAAGCGCAGCCCCAGCATTTT.

The gene calls are TRBV2 and TRBJ1-6; 8 bases map to TRBD1. From germline, CDR1 is SNHLY and CDR2 FYNNEI. CDR3 length: 14 residues. J gave up 14 bases and V 7 bases, and 13 bases lay outside the gene matches. The CDR3 sequence is CASIRDRQAGALHF. The CDR3 region has the DNA TGTGCCAGCATTAGGGACAGGCAGGCCGGTGCCCTCCACTTT. The whole variable domain, remainder taken from reference TRBV2 and TRBJ1-6, is EPEVTQTPSHQVTQMGQEVILRCVPISNHLYFYWYRQILGQKVEFLVSFYNNEISEKSEIFDDQFSVERPDGSNFTLKIRSTKLEDSAMYFCASIRDRQAGALHFGNGTRLTVT.

The chain carries TRBV29-1 and TRBJ2-5; 7 nucleotides align to TRBD1. Looked up from germline, CDR1 is SQVTM and CDR2 is ANQGSEA. The CDR3 contains 15 residues. V lost 7 bases to trimming and J lost 7 bases; unmatched junction nucleotides: 18. In DNA, the CDR3 is TGCAGCGCCGGAAATGAGACAGGGTATTATGGGACCCAGTACTTC. Translated, it gives CSAGNETGYYGTQYF.

The chain recombines TRBV5-1 with TRBJ2-3, with 13 positions matching TRBD2. The CDR3 is 18 residues long. From germline, CDR1 is SGHRS and CDR2 YFSETQ. V trimming: 1 base; J trimming: 4 bases; junction bases outside the gene matches: 9. The CDR3 loop is CASSLIPGLAGVADTQYF. The DNA for the CDR3 is TGCGCCAGCAGCTTGATTCCTGGACTAGCGGGAGTTGCAGATACGCAGTATTTT.

J is TRBJ2-7 and V is TRBV19, with a weak D call TRBD2 (6 bases). Trimming took 4 bases from V and 2 from J, leaving 9 bases between them. The germline gives CDR1 LNHDA, CDR2 SQIVND (reference sequence). The CDR3 is 13 residues long. The CDR3 sequence is CASSKGGTYEQYF. The CDR3 coding sequence is TGTGCCAGTAGTAAGGGAGGTACCTACGAGCAGTACTTC. Full variable domain (remainder filled in from reference TRBV19 and TRBJ2-7): DGGITQSPKYLFRKEGQNVTLSCEQNLNHDAMYWYRQDPGQGLRLIYYSQIVNDFQKGDIAEGYSVSREKKESFPLTVTSAQKNPTAFYLCASSKGGTYEQYFGPGTRLTVT.

The genes are TRBV19 and TRBJ1-3; 11 bases align to TRBD1. The CDR3 runs 16 residues. Losses at the gene ends were 5 bases for V and 2 bases for J; bases not matched to a gene: 5. Germline CDR1 LNHDA, CDR2 SQIVND (reference sequence). This chain's CDR3 is CASSVDRGLPGNTIYF. CDR3 DNA sequence: TGTGCCAGTAGTGTGGACAGGGGGCTCCCTGGAAACACCATATATTTT. Based on the CDR3 plus reference TRBV19 and TRBJ1-3, the full variable domain is DGGITQSPKYLFRKEGQNVTLSCEQNLNHDAMYWYRQDPGQGLRLIYYSQIVNDFQKGDIAEGYSVSREKKESFPLTVTSAQKNPTAFYLCASSVDRGLPGNTIYFGEGSWLTVV.

This chain connects TRBV27 to TRBJ2-3, with D tentatively TRBD1 or TRBD2 (5 bases each). Trimming removed 6 bases from V and 3 bases from J, with 13 bases in between. The CDR3 is 14 amino acids. Germline CDR1 and CDR2: MNHEY and SMNVEV (reference sequence). The DNA for the CDR3 is TGTGCCAGCAGATCACCGGGACGGACAGATACGCAGTATTTT. Its translation: CASRSPGRTDTQYF.

V and J are TRBV2 and TRBJ2-5, with D perhaps TRBD1 or TRBD2 (5 bases each). This CDR3 spans 13 amino acids. CDR1 and CDR2 from the germline V gene are SNHLY and FYNNEI. The germline V and J ends were trimmed by 7 bases and 1 base, with 10 bases remaining between them. DNA of the CDR3: TGTGCCAGCATACGGGACGGCCAAGAGACCCAGTACTTC. Translating gives CASIRDGQETQYF.

The chain links TRBV5-1 to TRBJ2-3; D uncertain. The V gene's germline CDR1 is SGHRS and CDR2 YFSETQ. The CDR3 consists of 13 residues. V was cut by 2 bases and J by 2 bases, with 6 bases left in between. In DNA form, the CDR3 reads TGCGCCAGCAGCTTCGAGCCCACAGATACGCAGTATTTT. Its translation: CASSFEPTDTQYF.

V gene TRBV9 combines with J gene TRBJ1-3, with a weak D call TRBD1 (5 bases). There are 14 residues in the CDR3. Germline CDR1 is SGDLS and CDR2 is YYNGEE. Trimming took off 0 bases at V and 4 bases at J, with 8 bases between the two ends. This CDR3 is CASSVGPGGNTIYF. Here the CDR3 DNA reads TGTGCCAGCAGCGTAGGTCCAGGGGGAAACACCATATATTTT.

The chain couples TRBV11-2 to TRBJ2-3; the match to TRBD2 covers 10 bases. The length of the CDR3 is 15 residues. The ends lost 5 bases at V and 3 bases at J; junction bases unmatched: 5. Germline V gives CDR1 SGHAT, CDR2 FQNNGV. CDR3 sequence (DNA): TGTGCCAGCAGCCTGACACTAGCGGGGACAGATACGCAGTATTTT. As protein: CASSLTLAGTDTQYF.

This chain links TRBV4-1 with TRBJ1-2; D is undetermined. The CDR3 is 15 residues long. The germline gives CDR1 MGHRA, CDR2 YSYEKL. Trimming took 0 bases from V and 2 from J, leaving 10 bases between them. Written as DNA, the CDR3 is TGCGCCAGCAGCCAAGACGGCCTAATAAACTATGGCTACACCTTC. This translates into CASSQDGLINYGYTF.

This rearrangement joins TRBV6-1 to TRBJ1-4, with D hard to call. Germline CDR1 is MNHNS and CDR2 is SASEGT. CDR3 length equals 11 residues. The ends were cut back, 6 bases at V and 10 bases at J, with 9 bases in the middle. In DNA form, the CDR3 reads TGTGCCAGCAGCTCCTTGATAAAACTGTTTTTT. Translation gives CASSSLIKLFF.